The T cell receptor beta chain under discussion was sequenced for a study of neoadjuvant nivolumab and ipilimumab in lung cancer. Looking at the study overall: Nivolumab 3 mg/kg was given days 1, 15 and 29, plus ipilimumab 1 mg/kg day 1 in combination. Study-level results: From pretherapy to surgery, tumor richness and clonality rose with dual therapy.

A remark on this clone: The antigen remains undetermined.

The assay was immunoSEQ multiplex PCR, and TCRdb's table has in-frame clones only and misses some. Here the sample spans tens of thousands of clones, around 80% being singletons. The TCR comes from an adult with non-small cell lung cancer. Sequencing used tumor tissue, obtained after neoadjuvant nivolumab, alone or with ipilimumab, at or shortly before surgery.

The CDR3 DNA reads as TGTGCCATCATTTTCCTCGACCCGGAGCAAGAGACCCAGTACTTC. Translating it yields CAIIFLDPEQETQYF. This chain uses TRBV10-3 with TRBJ2-5; D gene ambiguous. Per germline, CDR1 ENHRY and CDR2 SYGVKD. V was trimmed by 7 bases and J by 2 bases, leaving 17 bases between them. The CDR3 loop spans 15 amino acids.